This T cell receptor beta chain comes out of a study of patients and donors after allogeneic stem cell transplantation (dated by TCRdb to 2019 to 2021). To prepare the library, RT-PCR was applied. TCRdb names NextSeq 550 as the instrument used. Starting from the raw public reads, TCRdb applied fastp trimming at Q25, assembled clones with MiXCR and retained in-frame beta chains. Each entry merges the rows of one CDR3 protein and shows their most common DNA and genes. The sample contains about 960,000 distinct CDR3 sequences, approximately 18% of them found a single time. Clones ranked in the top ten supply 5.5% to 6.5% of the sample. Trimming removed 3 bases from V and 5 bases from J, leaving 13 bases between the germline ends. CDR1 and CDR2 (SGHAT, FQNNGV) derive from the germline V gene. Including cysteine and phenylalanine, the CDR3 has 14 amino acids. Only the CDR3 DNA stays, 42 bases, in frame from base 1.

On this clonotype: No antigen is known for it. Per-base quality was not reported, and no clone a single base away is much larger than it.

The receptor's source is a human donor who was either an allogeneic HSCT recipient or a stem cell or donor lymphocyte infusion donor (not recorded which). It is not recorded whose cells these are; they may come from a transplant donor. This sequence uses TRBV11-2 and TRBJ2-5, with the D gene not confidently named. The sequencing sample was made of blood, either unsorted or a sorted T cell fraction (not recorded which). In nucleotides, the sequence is TGTGCCAGCAGCTTCTACTTAGGGTCGGAGACCCAGTACTTC. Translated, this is CASSFYLGSETQYF.